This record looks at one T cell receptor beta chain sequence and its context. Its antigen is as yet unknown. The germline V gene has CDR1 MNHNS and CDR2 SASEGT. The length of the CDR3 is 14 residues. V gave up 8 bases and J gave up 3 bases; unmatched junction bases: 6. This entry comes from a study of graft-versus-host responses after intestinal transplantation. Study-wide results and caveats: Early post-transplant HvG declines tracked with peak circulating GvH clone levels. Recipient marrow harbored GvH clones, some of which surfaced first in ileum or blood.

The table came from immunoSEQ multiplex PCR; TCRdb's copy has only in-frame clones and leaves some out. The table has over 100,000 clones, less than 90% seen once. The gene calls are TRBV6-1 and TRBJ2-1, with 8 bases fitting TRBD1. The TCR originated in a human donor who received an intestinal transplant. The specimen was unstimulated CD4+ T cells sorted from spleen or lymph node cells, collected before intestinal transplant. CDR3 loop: CASDDRGNYNEQFF. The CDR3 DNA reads TGTGCCAGCGATGACAGGGGTAACTACAATGAGCAGTTCTTC.